Each of the 5 T cell receptor beta chains below was sequenced from the same sample in a study of blood T cell repertoires in COVID-19. Assay used: immunoSEQ multiplex PCR; TCRdb lists only in-frame clones, some missing. This sample carries some 200,000 clones, more than 70% of them seen once, and the ten largest clones take around 17%. Specimen: peripheral blood. These receptors came from a man aged 50 to 59 with COVID-19, enrolled during active disease.

This chain joins TRBV4-2 and TRBJ2-3; maybe TRBD1 (6 bases). The CDR3 extends over 16 amino acids. The V and J ends lost 4 bases and 1 base respectively, with 15 bases between them. Germline V CDR1 and CDR2: LGHNA, YNFKEQ. The CDR3 DNA is TGTGCCAGCAGCCTTACCGGACAGAAGCGCACAGATACGCAGTATTTT. This codes for CASSLTGQKRTDTQYF.

The CDR3 nucleotides are TGTGCCAGCAAACCAGGGGGGCTGTACACTGAAGCTTTCTTT. It encodes CASKPGGLYTEAFF. The V gene is TRBV6-5, the J gene TRBJ1-1; 7 nucleotides agree with TRBD1. Looked up from germline, CDR1 is MNHEY and CDR2 is SVGAGI. After removal of 7 bases from V and 3 bases from J, the junction contained 8 bases not matched to a gene. The CDR3 is made up of 14 amino acids.

V and J are TRBV9 and TRBJ2-5; 9 bases align to TRBD2. The CDR3 extends over 15 amino acids. Germline V CDR1 and CDR2: SGDLS, YYNGEE. With V trimmed by 0 bases and J by 5 bases, 5 bases remained unmatched. DNA of the CDR3: TGTGCCAGCAGCGTAGGACTAGCGGCAGGGGAGACCCAGTACTTC. This sequence encodes CASSVGLAAGETQYF.

The V call is TRBV9, the J call TRBJ1-1; D gene uncertain. Germline CDR1 and CDR2: SGDLS and YYNGEE. The CDR3 runs to 14 residues. V lost 0 bases to trimming and J lost 1 base, with 7 bases between them. The CDR3 is CASSVVAENTEAFF. The DNA for the CDR3 is TGTGCCAGCAGCGTAGTCGCGGAGAACACTGAAGCTTTCTTT.

The chain links TRBV7-2 to TRBJ2-2; a weak D match, TRBD2 (6 bases). This CDR3 has 18 amino acids. Trimming stripped 5 bases from V and 2 bases from J, with 21 bases between. Germline loops: CDR1 SGHTA, CDR2 FQGNSA. The CDR3 DNA reads TGTGCCAGCAGCCCTCGACCCCCGGGACTCCAAAACACCGGGGAGCTGTTTTTT. Its protein is CASSPRPPGLQNTGELFF. Together with reference TRBV7-2 and TRBJ2-2, the CDR3 gives the full variable domain: GAGVSQSPSNKVTEKGKDVELRCDPISGHTALYWYRQSLGQGLEFLIYFQGNSAPDKSGLPSDRFSAERTGGSVSTLTIQRTQQEDSAVYLCASSPRPPGLQNTGELFFGEGSRLTVL.